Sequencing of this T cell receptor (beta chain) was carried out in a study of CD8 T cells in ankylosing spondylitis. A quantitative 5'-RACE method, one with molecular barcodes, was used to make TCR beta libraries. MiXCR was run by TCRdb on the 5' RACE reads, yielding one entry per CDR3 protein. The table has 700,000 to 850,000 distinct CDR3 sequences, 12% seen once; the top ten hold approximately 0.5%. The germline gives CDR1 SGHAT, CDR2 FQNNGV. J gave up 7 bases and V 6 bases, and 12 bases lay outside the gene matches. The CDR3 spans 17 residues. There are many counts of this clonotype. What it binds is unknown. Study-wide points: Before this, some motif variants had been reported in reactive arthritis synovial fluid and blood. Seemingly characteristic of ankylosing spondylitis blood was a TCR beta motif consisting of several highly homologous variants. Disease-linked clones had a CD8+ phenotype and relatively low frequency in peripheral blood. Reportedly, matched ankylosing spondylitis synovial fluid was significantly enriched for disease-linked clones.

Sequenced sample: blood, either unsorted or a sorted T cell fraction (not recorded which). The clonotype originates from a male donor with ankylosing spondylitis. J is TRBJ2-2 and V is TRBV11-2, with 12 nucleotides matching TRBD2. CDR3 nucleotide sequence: TGTGCCAGCAGGCGTGCTAGCGGGAGGGATGCCGGCGGGGAGCTGTTTTTT. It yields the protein CASRRASGRDAGGELFF.